This paragraph reports one TCR beta chain. The antigen it binds to is not known. No base quality information exists; no much larger clone differs at one position. Receptor amplification or capture employed the immunoSEQ multiplex PCR assay. For the multiplex PCR, a mixture combining 60 forward primers for TCR Vbeta segments and 13 reverse primers for TCR Jbeta segments was used. A multiplex PCR assay on genomic DNA amplified the CDR3 region of rearranged TCR beta genes. On the Illumina HiSeq System, the amplified TCR beta libraries were sequenced as 87-base-pair reads. The paper's processing steps were these. In a later analysis, 70 million to 95 million unique TCR beta chains were counted across the approximately 670 repertoires, and approximately 11 million of these chains were shared by at least two donors. A nearest-neighbor algorithm error-corrected the raw reads and collapsed the reads into unique sequences, merging closely related sequences to remove PCR and sequencing errors. Alignment of CDR3 sequences to IMGT reference sequences was used to assign V, D and J gene segments. For a sequence to be retained, at least a six-nucleotide match to both a V gene segment and a J gene segment was required. A rearrangement was called productive if the CDR3 had no stop codons and remained in frame with V and J, and every other rearrangement was called non-productive. Following IMGT convention, CDR3 was defined as the stretch from the second conserved V-encoded cysteine to the conserved J-encoded phenylalanine. The earlier analysis of roughly 590 of the donors excluded sequences that lacked an unambiguous match to a single V gene segment. An earlier analysis of 587 of the donors classified V segments as functional when productive rearrangements were above 56.7% and as segregating when the standard deviation between donors was above 5%. To diagnose cytomegalovirus status from the catalog of TCR beta chain sequences, a statistical classification framework was built. A later analysis assigned V and J genes by comparing TCR nucleotide sequences with IMGT/GENE-DB human TR gene sequences. The TCRdist pipeline was used in a later analysis to assign CDR3 sequences and most-parsimonious VDJ recombination scenarios. In a later analysis, each TCR beta chain was defined by its CDR3 amino acid sequence together with its V-gene family, and reads without a unique V-gene family were excluded. A later analysis removed 550 to 700 highly shared, low-generation-probability nucleotide sequences to deal with suspected cross-contamination and a sequencing artifact. In a later analysis, a clonal expansion index was calculated for each public chain from normalized within-repertoire ranks of inferred template counts. A later analysis computed generation probabilities with a VDJ recombination model fitted to out-of-frame rearrangements, and checked the results against IGoR. In a later analysis, TCR-TCR, TCR-HLA and TCR-CMV co-occurrence was scored with hypergeometric tests, and a repertoire-size bias correction was applied to TCR pairs. A later analysis estimated false discovery rates by permuting HLA or CMV assignments 20 times. In a later analysis, co-occurring TCRs were grouped using DBSCAN, and TCRdist sequence similarity was added for clustering within HLA-allele-positive subsets. Repertoires with fewer than 30,000 or more than 120,000 public chains, plus five repertoires with anomalous nucleotide sharing, were excluded from co-occurrence clustering. The table comes from immuneACCESS by way of TCRdb, which keeps in-frame sequences with V and J called. Part of the clones is missing from these tables; in studies checked, under half for an unresolved V gene and the rest for unknown reasons. The D gene and trimming were derived from the DNA, and the V and J assignments and clone size from that table. This sample has about 140,000 clones in its table, and roughly 62% of those were observed once. The ten largest clones capture 1.8% of the sample.

CDR1 is given as MNHEY and CDR2 as SVGAGI, both from the germline V gene. Spanning cysteine to phenylalanine, the CDR3 consists of 14 amino acids. Here the CDR3 DNA is all that survives: 42 bases in frame from base 1. The cohort comprised under 700 healthy bone marrow donors. All cohort members were sampled while nominally healthy, although unrecorded immune exposures were likely present. The donor was CMV seronegative and belonged to the group of approximately 320 seronegative cohort members. Each donor provided a peripheral blood sample, and peripheral blood mononuclear cells were used for TCR beta sequencing. The Qiagen DNeasy Blood Extraction Kit was used to extract genomic DNA from the blood cell samples. The sample comes from a study of cytomegalovirus exposure and HLA in healthy donors (dated by TCRdb to about 2017). In terms of the full investigation: An earlier analysis of approximately 640 of the donors reported about 250 Gb of sequence data and more than 90 million unique TCR beta sequences from 150 million to 200 million T cells. Genome-wide SNP genotypes for about three fifths of the roughly 670 donors were used in a later genetic analysis, which treated that subset as a discovery cohort. HLA typing included class I and class II loci at four-digit resolution. On average, roughly 250,000 unique TCR beta nucleotide sequences were sequenced per donor among a few hundred genotyped donors of the cohort, with roughly 18% of those sequences being non-productive. An early release that covered fewer than 800 HLA-typed donors contained about 300 gigabases of sequencing data and around 80 million unique TCR sequences. The number of typed donors differed by locus: roughly 629-630 for A, B, C, DRB1 and DQB1; approximately 540 for DQA1; about 600 for DPA1; and about 450 for DPB1. To predict cytomegalovirus infection status, the study brought together high-throughput TCR immunosequencing, statistical association of individual TCRs with disease status, and machine learning. In an earlier analysis of about 590 of the donors, high-throughput TCR beta sequencing was used to judge whether each TCR beta V gene segment behaved as functional or pseudogenic. Of the roughly 410 genotyped donors, roughly 80% were placed in the genetic ancestry cluster associated with self-reported Caucasian donors. All discovery cohort repertoires had been generated using a single sequencing platform. Along with the roughly 670-subject first cohort, a separate validation cohort of around 120 different subjects was used. In a later analysis, previously published TCR beta repertoires from about 640 donors were re-analyzed and high-resolution HLA genotyping was added so that TCR occurrence patterns could be studied. Donor age, sex, ethnicity and CMV serostatus were collected together with the repertoire data. Four or five DR-DQ haplotypes were handled as single units for association and clustering, since linkage in the cohort was strong. Rather than using new phenotypic data, the later analysis identified candidate immune exposures from TCR beta sequences and from how often those sequences occurred across donors. The study profiled the T cell repertoires of about 640 subjects by immunosequencing and related them to cytomegalovirus serostatus. The study aimed to test whether signatures of past pathogen exposure could be identified by cataloging public T cell receptors.

Broad study findings and their caveats: The presence/absence analyses assumed that sequencing depth was roughly uniform across donors, and that assumption may not be true. V-gene and J-gene trimming of TCR beta chains was associated with a missense DCLRE1C variant in a later genetic analysis, and the association was replicated in an independent cohort. A further reported finding was that TCR beta sequences accurately predicted the HLA-A and HLA-B alleles for most subjects in the first cohort. An earlier analysis of some 560 of the donors showed that most TCR beta V segments appeared in productive rearrangements either about 87% or about 30% of the time, which broadly matched IMGT annotations. Most TCR sequences were seen in very few donors, while some public TCRs were found in many individuals. The classifier was reported to diagnose cytomegalovirus status with high specificity and sensitivity in both the original cohort and the validation cohort. Because counts were too low, about 17 rarely observed V segments, including chromosome 9 orphons, were excluded from the earlier analysis of several hundred of the donors. This cohort had only TCR beta chains sequenced, and the lack of alpha or paired-chain data limited which features could be detected. In vitro tests confirmed that a few of the cytomegalovirus-associated TCR beta chains recognize cytomegalovirus antigens. In a later analysis, several top co-occurrence clusters were reported to appear linked to parvovirus B19, influenza, CMV and Epstein-Barr virus. Correlated functional status among segregating V segments might be attributable to linkage disequilibrium, but an unknown experimental factor could not be ruled out. A later analysis found that most CMV-associated TCR beta chains appeared HLA-restricted, with HLA associations seemingly driven largely by CMV exposure. In a later analysis, 16,951 TCR beta sequences were associated with specific HLA alleles at a false discovery rate of 0.05. The study gave a list of under 200 TCR beta chains associated with cytomegalovirus. A group of highly shared sequence variants was considered likely to be a technical artifact of the sequencing pipeline. For the cohort, immune exposure information was limited to CMV serostatus. It was suggested by the authors that the approach could potentially be generalized to other disease states and immunological phenotypes. Because some donors lacked HLA typing at each locus, the association tests relied only on the typed subset. The 87-base-pair reads could not distinguish some IMGT-functional V segments, including TRBV6-2 and TRBV6-3, so those segments were excluded. Compared with the 666-donor mean, donors in an Asian-associated ancestry cluster had fewer N-insertions in productive TCRs, according to a later genetic analysis. In a later analysis, HLA-associated TCR beta chains showed more clonal expansion and lower generation probabilities than non-associated chains that were equally common. A later analysis found that TCR association rates varied across HLA loci, with DRB1 alleles showing the most associated TCRs and HLA-C alleles the fewest. When HLA alleles, especially DR and DQ, strongly co-occurred, attributing TCR associations to individual alleles was difficult.

The sequenced sample was PBMCs. This chain joins TRBV6-5 to TRBJ2-5; TRBD1 matches 10 bases in the middle. The J call may be in error: the DNA end matches TRBJ2-7 better. This receptor was taken from a male donor in good health and CMV-seronegative. CDR3 reads: CASSLGQGRDEQYF. The bases are TGTGCCAGCAGTTTGGGACAGGGGAGGGACGAGCAGTACTTC.